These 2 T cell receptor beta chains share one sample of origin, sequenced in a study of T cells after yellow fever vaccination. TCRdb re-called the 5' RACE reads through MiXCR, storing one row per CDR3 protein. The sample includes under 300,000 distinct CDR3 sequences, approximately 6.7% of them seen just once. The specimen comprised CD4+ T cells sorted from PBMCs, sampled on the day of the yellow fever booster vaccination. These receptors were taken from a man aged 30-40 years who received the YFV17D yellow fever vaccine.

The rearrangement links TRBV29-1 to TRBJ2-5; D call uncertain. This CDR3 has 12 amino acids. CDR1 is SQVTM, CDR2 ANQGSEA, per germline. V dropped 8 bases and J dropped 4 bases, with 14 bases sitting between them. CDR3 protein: CSPRALGETQYF. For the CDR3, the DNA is TGCAGCCCTCGGGCCCTGGGAGAGACCCAGTACTTC.

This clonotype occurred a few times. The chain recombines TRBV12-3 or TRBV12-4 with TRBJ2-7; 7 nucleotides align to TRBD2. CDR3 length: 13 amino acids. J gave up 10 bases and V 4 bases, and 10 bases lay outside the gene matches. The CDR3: CASSYSGNLHQYF. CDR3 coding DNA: TGTGCCAGCAGTTACAGCGGGAACCTACACCAGTACTTC.